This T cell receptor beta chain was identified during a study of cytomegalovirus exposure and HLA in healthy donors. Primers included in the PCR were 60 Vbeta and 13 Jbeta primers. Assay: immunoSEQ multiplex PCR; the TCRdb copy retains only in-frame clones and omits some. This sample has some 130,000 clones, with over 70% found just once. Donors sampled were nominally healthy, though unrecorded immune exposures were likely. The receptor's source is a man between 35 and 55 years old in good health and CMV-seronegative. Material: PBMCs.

The CDR3 is CASRAGTSGRGSGQFF. In DNA, the CDR3 is TGTGCCAGTAGGGCCGGGACTAGCGGGAGGGGGAGTGGGCAGTTCTTC. This chain links TRBV19 with TRBJ2-1, with 16 nucleotides matching TRBD2. This CDR3 is 16 amino acids long. Germline V gene lookup returns CDR1 LNHDA and CDR2 SQIVND (reference sequence). V lost 6 bases and J lost 12; bases outside the gene matches: 11.